This T cell receptor beta chain was sequenced for a study of breast tumors, draining lymph nodes, adjacent tissues. Study conclusions and caveats: Tumor and nontumor repertoires were significantly more similar in luminal-like than in basal-like breast cancer. Tumors had less TCR diversity than lymph nodes, more than nontumor tissue. Data only fit, rather than demonstrated, lymph node origin of most tumor T cells.

Using its own MiXCR run on the multiplex PCR reads, TCRdb lists one record per CDR3 protein. The sample comprises 20,000 to 25,000 distinct CDR3 sequences, around 25% of which are singletons, and roughly 12% rests with the top ten. This clonotype was detected ten times or more. The antigen remains undetermined. This CDR3 is built from 15 residues. Germline V gene data show CDR1 as MNHNS and CDR2 as SASEGT. V was cut by 0 bases and J by 2 bases, with 10 bases left in between. Sequences were obtained from breast tumor tissue. The TCR originated in a female donor with breast cancer. Some clones in this sample may be carry-over from other donors' samples. The V call is TRBV6-1, the J call TRBJ1-2, with a weak D call TRBD1 (6 bases). As DNA, the CDR3 is TGTGCCAGCAGTGAAGCGAGGGGGGCCAACTATGGCTACACCTTC. Translating gives CASSEARGANYGYTF.